These 30 T cell receptor beta chains share one sample of origin, sequenced in a study of cytomegalovirus exposure and HLA in healthy donors (dated by TCRdb to about 2017). The library was generated by the immunoSEQ multiplex PCR assay. Entries here come from immuneACCESS through TCRdb and include only in-frame sequences with V and J called. Some clones fail to appear in such tables; in the studies checked, an unresolved V gene covers under half of the shortfall, and the cause of the remainder is unknown. Recorded for this sample are some 200,000 clones; around 82% of them occurred a single time. In total, the top ten clones hold 2.5% to 3.5% of the sample. The sequencing sample was made of PBMCs. These receptors were collected from a woman aged 18 to 35 in good health and CMV-seropositive.

The chain recombines TRBV9 with TRBJ2-7; D gene ambiguous. Germline V gene sequence: CDR1 SGDLS, CDR2 YYNGEE. Trimming took 0 bases from V and 0 from J, leaving 7 bases between them. The CDR3 totals 14 residues. CDR3: CASSVASSSYEQYF. The CDR3 coding sequence is TGTGCCAGCAGCGTAGCTAGTAGCTCCTACGAGCAGTACTTC.

Ten or more counts support this clone. The gene calls are TRBV5-1 and TRBJ1-1, with TRBD1 as a possible D gene (6 bases). The CDR3 length is 14 residues. V was trimmed by 4 bases and J by 2 bases, leaving 12 bases between them. Germline-derived CDR1 and CDR2 are SGHRS and YFSETQ. The CDR3, as DNA: TGCGCCAGCAGCGGATCGGGGACAAACACTGAAGCTTTCTTT. It is translated as CASSGSGTNTEAFF.

This clone occurred a few times. The chain carries TRBV10-3 and TRBJ2-1; 9 bases are a match to TRBD2. Trimming took 5 bases from V and 3 from J; bases not matched to a gene: 5. The CDR3 runs 15 residues. CDR1 is ENHRY and CDR2 is SYGVKD in the germline V gene. CDR3 loop: CAISNSGGDYNEQFF. The CDR3 DNA follows: TGTGCCATCAGTAATAGCGGGGGTGACTACAATGAGCAGTTCTTC.

The chain employs TRBV10-3 and TRBJ1-1; D is perhaps TRBD1 (6 bases). CDR3 length: 14 residues. CDR1 and CDR2 from the germline V gene are ENHRY and SYGVKD. V shed 3 bases and J shed 4 bases, with 12 bases lying between them. For the CDR3, the DNA is TGTGCCATCAGTGACCAAGGGACATCCACTGAAGCTTTCTTT. Amino acids: CAISDQGTSTEAFF.

The genes are TRBV13 and TRBJ2-7, with D perhaps matching TRBD2 (5 bases). The CDR3 loop spans 14 amino acids. The germline V and J ends were trimmed by 0 bases and 5 bases, with 11 bases remaining between them. Germline CDR1 reads PRHDT; CDR2 reads FYEKMQ (reference sequence). The CDR3 DNA reads TGTGCCAGCAGCTTAGGTCGGGGTAGAAACGAGCAGTACTTC. Translating it yields CASSLGRGRNEQYF.

CDR3 sequence: CASSRRESGEETQYF. DNA of the CDR3: TGCGCCAGCAGCCGACGTGAAAGCGGGGAAGAGACCCAGTACTTC. This chain links TRBV5-1 with TRBJ2-5; 7 bases are a match to TRBD2. This CDR3 comprises 15 residues. J was trimmed by 3 bases and V by 4 bases; bases with no gene match: 9. CDR1 and CDR2 from the germline V gene are SGHRS and YFSETQ.

This clone was seen at least ten times. The rearrangement joins TRBV7-2 to TRBJ1-2; D possibly corresponds to TRBD1 (6 bases). V lost 3 bases, J lost 9 bases, and 14 bases lay in between. The CDR3 runs 13 residues. Looked up from germline, CDR1 is SGHTA and CDR2 is FQGNSA. CDR3 residues: CASSLSPGERYTF. CDR3 in DNA: TGTGCCAGCAGCTTGTCCCCAGGGGAGCGCTACACCTTC.

This sequence joins TRBV6-6 and TRBJ1-1; D gene unclear. The germline V gene has CDR1 MNHNY and CDR2 SVGAGI (reference sequence). The CDR3 has 14 amino acids. Trimming left V 5 bases short and J 4 bases short, with 14 bases between. The CDR3 DNA sequence: TGTGCCAGCAGTCGTAGAAGTATAGCCACTGAAGCTTTCTTT. It is translated as CASSRRSIATEAFF.

This chain's CDR3 is CASSFRVQINSNQPQHF. CDR3 nucleotides: TGTGCCAGCAGCTTTCGTGTCCAGATTAATAGCAATCAGCCCCAGCATTTT. J is TRBJ1-5 and V is TRBV5-5; D uncertain. CDR3 length: 17 amino acids. The germline CDR1 and CDR2 sequences are SGHKS and YYEKEE (reference sequence). Trimming took 2 bases from V and 0 from J, leaving 15 bases between them. Full variable domain (outside the CDR3, taken from reference TRBV5-5 and TRBJ1-5): DAGVTQSPTHLIKTRGQQVTLRCSPISGHKSVSWYQQVLGQGPQFIFQYYEKEERGRGNFPDRFSARQFPNYSSELNVNALLLGDSALYLCASSFRVQINSNQPQHFGDGTRLSIL.

Only a few counts were recorded for this clone. The rearrangement joins TRBV28 to TRBJ1-2; D is possibly TRBD1 (5 bases). Germline V gene lookup returns CDR1 MDHEN and CDR2 SYDVKM. CDR3 length: 12 residues. V was trimmed by 3 bases and J by 8 bases, leaving 10 bases between them. The CDR3 loop reads CASSLGQWGYTF. DNA for the CDR3: TGTGCCAGCAGTTTGGGGCAATGGGGCTACACCTTC.

The chain employs TRBV6-1 and TRBJ2-7; 9 nucleotides match TRBD1. V shed 5 bases, J shed 5 bases, and the junction held 7 bases outside the gene matches. Germline assignment: CDR1 MNHNS and CDR2 SASEGT. This CDR3 region has 14 residues. In DNA, the CDR3 is TGTGCCAGCAGTTGGGACAGGGTAATGAACGAGCAGTACTTC. Translating it yields CASSWDRVMNEQYF.

The chain combines TRBV27 with TRBJ1-1; unclear D gene. This CDR3 comprises 13 residues. V was shortened by 4 bases and J by 7 bases, with 13 bases between the two germline ends. CDR1 and CDR2 (germline): MNHEY, SMNVEV (reference sequence). This chain's CDR3 is CASSSAGLSEAFF. CDR3 nucleotides: TGTGCCAGCAGTTCCGCAGGCTTGAGTGAAGCTTTCTTT.

DNA of the CDR3: TGTGCCAGCAGTTTATCGGGGGTGAACACTGAAGCTTTCTTT. It translates to CASSLSGVNTEAFF. The J gene is TRBJ1-1, the V gene TRBV25-1; a weak D match, TRBD1 (5 bases). Germline lookup yields CDR1 MGHDK and CDR2 SYGVNS. CDR3 length: 14 amino acids. Trimming took 5 bases from V and 0 from J, leaving 10 bases between them. Full variable domain (outside the CDR3, taken from reference TRBV25-1 and TRBJ1-1): EADIYQTPRYLVIGTGKKITLECSQTMGHDKMYWYQQDPGMELHLIHYSYGVNSTEKGDLSSESTVSRIRTEHFPLTLESARPSHTSQYLCASSLSGVNTEAFFGQGTRLTVV.

The chain employs TRBV4-2 and TRBJ2-5; D gene uncertain. Germline loops: CDR1 LGHNA, CDR2 YNFKEQ. The CDR3 totals 14 residues. The V gene lost 0 bases and the J gene lost 5 bases, with 10 bases spanning the gap. The CDR3: CASSQDRARETQYF. In DNA, the CDR3 is TGTGCCAGCAGCCAAGATCGAGCACGCGAGACCCAGTACTTC.

The CDR3: CASSPPQGRRYNSPLHF. DNA of the CDR3: TGTGCCAGCAGCCCCCCGCAGGGTAGGCGTTATAATTCACCCCTCCACTTT. The V call is TRBV7-8, the J call TRBJ1-6, with a tentative D call TRBD1 (5 bases). Germline V gene sequence: CDR1 SGHVS, CDR2 FQNEAQ. V lost 5 bases and J 4 bases, leaving 18 bases between the germline ends. There are 17 residues in the CDR3.

The chain joins TRBV5-4 to TRBJ2-1, with TRBD2 matching over 12 bases. CDR3 length: 17 amino acids. The germline gives CDR1 SGHNT, CDR2 YYREEE (reference sequence). J was trimmed by 6 bases and V by 3 bases; bases with no gene match: 10. CDR3 DNA sequence: TGTGCCAGCAGCTGGCGTTCTAGCGGGGGGGCCATCAATGAGCAGTTCTTC. It codes for CASSWRSSGGAINEQFF.

CDR3 region: CASSPPGAGDYGYTF. The DNA of the CDR3 is TGTGCCAGCTCACCACCGGGGGCCGGTGACTATGGCTACACCTTC. The chain has TRBV18 and TRBJ1-2, with D perhaps matching TRBD1 (6 bases). The CDR3 runs 15 residues. Germline V gives CDR1 KGHSH, CDR2 LQKENI. V lost 0 bases to trimming and J lost 3 bases, with 11 bases between them.

This chain links TRBV2 with TRBJ1-4; D remains ambiguous. Trimming cost V 7 bases and J 2 bases, with 11 bases left between them. CDR1 and CDR2 from the germline V gene are SNHLY and FYNNEI. The CDR3 totals 14 residues. The CDR3 region has the DNA TGTGCCAGCAACATTCGAGGCACTAATGAAAAACTGTTTTTT. Translation gives CASNIRGTNEKLFF.

J is TRBJ1-1 and V is TRBV2; 7 bases match TRBD1. V shed 6 bases and J 5 bases; nucleotides not matched to a gene: 12. The CDR3 loop spans 15 amino acids. CDR1 is SNHLY, CDR2 FYNNEI, per germline. CDR3 in DNA: TGTGCCAGCAGGAAGAGAGGGACAGAAGGAACTGAAGCTTTCTTT. It is translated as CASRKRGTEGTEAFF.

The chain recombines TRBV7-9 with TRBJ2-1, with 8 bases matching TRBD1. This CDR3 has 15 residues. The germline V gene has CDR1 SEHNR and CDR2 FQNEAQ (reference sequence). J was trimmed by 8 bases and V by 4 bases; bases with no gene match: 10. This CDR3 is CASSYGQGQLDEQFF. In nucleotides, the CDR3 is TGTGCCAGCAGCTACGGACAGGGCCAACTGGATGAGCAGTTCTTC.

J is TRBJ1-1 and V is TRBV10-3, with 7 nucleotides matching TRBD1. The CDR3 consists of 13 residues. CDR1 is ENHRY, CDR2 SYGVKD, per germline. J gave up 5 bases and V 6 bases, and 6 bases lay outside the gene matches. The CDR3 coding sequence is TGTGCCATCAGCATAGACAGGGCAACTGAAGCTTTCTTT. Translating it yields CAISIDRATEAFF.

Here the CDR3 DNA reads TGTGCCAGCAGTAGGATGACGGGAAGTTACAATGAGCAGTTCTTC. This codes for CASSRMTGSYNEQFF. The chain recombines TRBV27 with TRBJ2-1, with D perhaps TRBD2 (5 bases). V was cut by 5 bases and J by 4 bases, with 15 bases left in between. The CDR3 sequence is 15 residues long. Per the germline V gene, CDR1 is MNHEY and CDR2 is SMNVEV (reference sequence).

The chain is built from TRBV2 and TRBJ1-2; D call uncertain. The CDR3 has 13 amino acids. V lost 3 bases and J 3 bases, leaving 8 bases between the germline ends. Germline loops: CDR1 SNHLY, CDR2 FYNNEI. The CDR3 DNA follows: TGTGCCAGCAGTGATGAGGGAGACTATGGCTACACCTTC. It specifies CASSDEGDYGYTF.

The chain carries TRBV19 and TRBJ1-5, with D unclear. The CDR3 is made up of 13 amino acids. The V gene's germline CDR1 is LNHDA and CDR2 SQIVND (reference sequence). V was shortened by 1 base and J by 5 bases, with 6 bases between the two germline ends. As DNA, the CDR3 is TGTGCCAGTAGTATAGCGGCGGATCAGCCCCAGCATTTT. Its protein product is CASSIAADQPQHF.

The V and J genes are TRBV7-2 and TRBJ1-1; D might be TRBD1 (6 bases). Trimming stripped 0 bases from V and 1 base from J, with 9 bases between. Germline V lookup: CDR1 SGHTA, CDR2 FQGNSA. This CDR3 region has 15 residues. The CDR3 loop is CASSLAGARNTEAFF. The CDR3 coding sequence is TGTGCCAGCAGCTTAGCGGGGGCGAGGAACACTGAAGCTTTCTTT.

The chain couples TRBV10-3 to TRBJ1-2, with D tentatively TRBD1 (6 bases). The CDR3 consists of 15 residues. The germline V gene has CDR1 ENHRY and CDR2 SYGVKD. Trimming left V 11 bases short and J 2 bases short, with 21 bases between. The CDR3 coding sequence is TGTGCCGTTCAAGACCGGGACACCCAAAACTATGGCTACACCTTC. This translates into CAVQDRDTQNYGYTF.

The chain recombines TRBV10-3 with TRBJ2-1; 7 nucleotides align to TRBD1. CDR1 is ENHRY and CDR2 is SYGVKD in the germline V gene. The trim removed 3 bases at V and 0 bases at J, leaving 5 bases unmatched. The CDR3 runs 16 residues. In nucleotides, the CDR3 is TGTGCCATCAGTGATAGGGACAGCAGCTCCTACAATGAGCAGTTCTTC. As protein: CAISDRDSSSYNEQFF.

The V and J genes are TRBV18 and TRBJ1-5; D unclear. CDR3 size: 14 residues. Germline-derived CDR1 and CDR2 are KGHSH and LQKENI. Trimming cost V 7 bases and J 1 base, with 11 bases left between them. CDR3 sequence reads: CASYRFGSNQPQHF. CDR3 nucleotides: TGTGCCAGCTATCGGTTCGGGAGCAATCAGCCCCAGCATTTT.

This chain connects TRBV19 to TRBJ2-7; no definite D call. The CDR3 runs to 15 residues. Trimming shortened V by 6 bases and J by 2 bases, and 17 bases separated the two germline ends. Germline V gives CDR1 LNHDA, CDR2 SQIVND (reference sequence). The CDR3 sequence is CASSTLSVVPYEQYF. DNA for the CDR3: TGTGCCAGTAGCACGCTTTCGGTGGTGCCCTACGAGCAGTACTTC.

This clone was counted between two and nine times. This sequence joins TRBV5-1 and TRBJ1-2; the D gene is possibly TRBD1 (5 bases). This CDR3 is built from 13 residues. Germline V CDR1 and CDR2: SGHRS, YFSETQ. V was cut by 3 bases and J by 8 bases, with 14 bases left in between. CDR3 protein: CASSSQGGEGYTF. The CDR3 region has the DNA TGCGCCAGCAGCTCCCAGGGAGGCGAAGGCTACACCTTC.